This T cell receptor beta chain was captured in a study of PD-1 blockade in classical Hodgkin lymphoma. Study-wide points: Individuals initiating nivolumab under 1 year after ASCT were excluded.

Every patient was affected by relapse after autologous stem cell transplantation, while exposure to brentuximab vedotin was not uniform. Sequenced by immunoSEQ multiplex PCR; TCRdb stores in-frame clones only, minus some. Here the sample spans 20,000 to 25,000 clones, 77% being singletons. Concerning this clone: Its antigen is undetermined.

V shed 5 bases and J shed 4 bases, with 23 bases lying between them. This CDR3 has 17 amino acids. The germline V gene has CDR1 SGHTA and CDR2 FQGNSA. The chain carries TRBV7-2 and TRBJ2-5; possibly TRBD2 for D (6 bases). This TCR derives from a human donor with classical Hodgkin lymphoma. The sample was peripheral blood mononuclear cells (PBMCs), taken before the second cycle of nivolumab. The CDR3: CASSRQPGRPDVETQYF. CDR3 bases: TGTGCCAGCAGCCGCCAGCCGGGGAGGCCCGACGTAGAGACCCAGTACTTC.